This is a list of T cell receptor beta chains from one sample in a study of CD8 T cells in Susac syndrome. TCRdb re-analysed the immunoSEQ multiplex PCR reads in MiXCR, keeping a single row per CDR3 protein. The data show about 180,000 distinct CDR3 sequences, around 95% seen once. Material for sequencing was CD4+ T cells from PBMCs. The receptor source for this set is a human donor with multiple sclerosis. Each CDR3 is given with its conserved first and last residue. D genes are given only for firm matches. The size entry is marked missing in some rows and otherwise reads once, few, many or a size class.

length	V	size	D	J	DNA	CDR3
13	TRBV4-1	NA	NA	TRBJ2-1	TGCGCCAGCAGCCAAGTGGGGAGGAATGAGCAGTTCTTC	CASSQVGRNEQFF
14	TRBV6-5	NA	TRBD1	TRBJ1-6	TGTGCCAGCTCCCCGGCGAGGGGGCTATCACCCCTCCACTTT	CASSPARGLSPLHF
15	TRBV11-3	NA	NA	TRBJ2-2	TGTGCCAGCAGCTTAGCAAACAGGGAAACCGGGGAGCTGTTTTTT	CASSLANRETGELFF
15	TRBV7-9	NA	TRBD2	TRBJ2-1	TGTGCCAGCAGCTTTAGCGGGACCTCCTACAATGAGCAGTTCTTC	CASSFSGTSYNEQFF
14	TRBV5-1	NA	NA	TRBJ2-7	TGCGCCAGCAGCCAGGGACGGTTCTCCTACGAGCAGTACTTC	CASSQGRFSYEQYF
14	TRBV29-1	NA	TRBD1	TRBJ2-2	TGCAGCGTTAGCAGGGGGCATGAGCCCGGGGAGCTGTTTTTT	CSVSRGHEPGELFF
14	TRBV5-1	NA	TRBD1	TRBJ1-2	TGCGCCAGCAGCTTCGACAGGGCTAACTATGGCTACACCTTC	CASSFDRANYGYTF
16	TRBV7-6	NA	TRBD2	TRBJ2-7	TGTGCCAGCAGCTTAGCTGCTAGCGGGGGGATATGGGAGCAGTACTTC	CASSLAASGGIWEQYF
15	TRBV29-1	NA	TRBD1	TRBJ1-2	TGCAGCGTTGCCTCTGACAGGGGGAACTATTATGGCTACACCTTC	CSVASDRGNYYGYTF
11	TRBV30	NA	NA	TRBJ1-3	TGTGCCTGGAGATCAGGAAACACCATATATTTT	CAWRSGNTIYF
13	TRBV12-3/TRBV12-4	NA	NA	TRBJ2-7	TGTGCCAGCAGTTTTCAAGGATACTACGAGCAGTACTTC	CASSFQGYYEQYF
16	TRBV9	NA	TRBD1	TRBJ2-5	TGTGCCAGCAGCGTAGAAGGGACAGGGCGCCAAGAGACCCAGTACTTC	CASSVEGTGRQETQYF
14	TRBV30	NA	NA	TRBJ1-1	TGTGCCTGGAGTGTACGGGGTTTTAACGCTGAAGCTTTCTTT	CAWSVRGFNAEAFF
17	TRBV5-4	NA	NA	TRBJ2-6	TGTGCCAGCAGCTTGGTTGCATCACGCTCTGGGGCCAACGTCCTGACTTTC	CASSLVASRSGANVLTF
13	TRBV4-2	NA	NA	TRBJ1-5	TGTGCCAGCAGCCAAGATAACGAGCAGCCCCAGCATTTT	CASSQDNEQPQHF
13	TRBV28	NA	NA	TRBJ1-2	TGTGCCAGCAGTTTACCAGGGGCGAGGGGCTACACCTTC	CASSLPGARGYTF
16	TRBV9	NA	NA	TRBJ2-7	TGTGCCAGCAGCGCAGGGGGTGGACTACCCTCCTACGAGCAGTACTTC	CASSAGGGLPSYEQYF
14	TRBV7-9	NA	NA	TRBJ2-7	TGTGCCAGCAGCTTAGACAGCCCGTCCTACGAGCAGTACTTC	CASSLDSPSYEQYF
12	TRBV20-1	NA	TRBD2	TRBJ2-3	TGCAGTGCTAGACTCACTAGCGGTCCGCAGTATTTT	CSARLTSGPQYF
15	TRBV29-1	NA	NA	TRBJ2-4	TGCAGCGTTGATGTGGGGGGCGCGTCCAAAAACATTCAGTACTTC	CSVDVGGASKNIQYF
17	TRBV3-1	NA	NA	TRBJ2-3	TGTGCCAGCAGCCAAGATAGACGTGGCAGGGGAAGGGATACGCAGTATTTT	CASSQDRRGRGRDTQYF
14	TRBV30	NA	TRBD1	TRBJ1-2	TGTGCCTGGCACCGCAGGGGGCGACTTGATGGCTACACCTTC	CAWHRRGRLDGYTF
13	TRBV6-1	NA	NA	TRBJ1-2	TGTGCCAGCAGCCACACCCGGGACGGCGGCTACACCTTC	CASSHTRDGGYTF
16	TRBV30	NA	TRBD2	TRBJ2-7	TGTGCCTGGAGTGCCGGACTAGCGGGGGGACCCTACGAGCAGTACTTC	CAWSAGLAGGPYEQYF
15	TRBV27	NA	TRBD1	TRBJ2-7	TGTGCCAGCAGTTCCCCGGGACAGCGCCCCTACGAGCAGTACTTC	CASSSPGQRPYEQYF
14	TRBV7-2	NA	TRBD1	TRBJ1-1	TGTGCCAGCAGCTTTCACAGGGGTTACGCTGAAGCTTTCTTT	CASSFHRGYAEAFF
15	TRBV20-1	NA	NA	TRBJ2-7	TGCAGTGCTAGAGATGGTGCTCGGAGATACTACGAGCAGTACTTC	CSARDGARRYYEQYF
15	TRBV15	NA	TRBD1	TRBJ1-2	TGTGCCACCAGCAGACCCGGGACAGGGTTCCATGGCTACACCTTC	CATSRPGTGFHGYTF
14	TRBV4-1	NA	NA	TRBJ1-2	TGCGCCAGCAGCCAAGAGACAGGCGGTTATGGCTACACCTTC	CASSQETGGYGYTF
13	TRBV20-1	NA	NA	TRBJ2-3	TGCAGTGCTACGGGAGCGAGCACAGATACGCAGTATTTT	CSATGASTDTQYF
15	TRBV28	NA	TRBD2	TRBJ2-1	TGTGCCAGCAGTTTATCGGCGGGGGATTTCAATGAGCAGTTCTTC	CASSLSAGDFNEQFF
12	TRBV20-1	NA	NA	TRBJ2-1	TGCAGTGCTAGGCGTCCCTACAATGAGCAGTTCTTC	CSARRPYNEQFF
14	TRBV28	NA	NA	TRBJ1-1	TGTGCCAGCAAAGGGCGTGTTATTACCACTGAAGCTTTCTTT	CASKGRVITTEAFF
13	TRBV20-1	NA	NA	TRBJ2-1	TGCAGTGCTAGCCTCCCAGCCTACAATGAGCAGTTCTTC	CSASLPAYNEQFF
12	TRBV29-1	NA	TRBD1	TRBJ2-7	TGCAGCGTTGGGGACAGGGGACGTCCGCAGTACTTC	CSVGDRGRPQYF
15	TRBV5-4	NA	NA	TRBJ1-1	TGTGCCAGCAGCCCAGGGACGCGGGCGGACACTGAAGCTTTCTTT	CASSPGTRADTEAFF
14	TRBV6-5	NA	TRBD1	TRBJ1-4	TGTGCCAGCAGCTTTACAGGGGGCGCGGGAAAACTGTTTTTT	CASSFTGGAGKLFF
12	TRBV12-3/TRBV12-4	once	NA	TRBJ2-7	TGTGCCAGCAGTTTTTTCCGCTCGGGGCAGTACTTC	CASSFFRSGQYF
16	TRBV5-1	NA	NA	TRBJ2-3	TGCGCCAGCAGCCCTCAACCAGGGGGGACCACAGATACGCAGTATTTT	CASSPQPGGTTDTQYF
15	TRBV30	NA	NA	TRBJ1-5	TGTGCCTGGAGGTCCCCGGGGGCTTCCAATCAGCCCCAGCATTTT	CAWRSPGASNQPQHF
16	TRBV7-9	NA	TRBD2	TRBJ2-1	TGTGCCAGCAGCTTAAGGCTAGCGGGGGCCTACAATGAGCAGTTCTTC	CASSLRLAGAYNEQFF
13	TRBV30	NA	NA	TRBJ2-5	TGTGCCTGGAGTGTGGGGGTGAGGGAGACCCAGTACTTC	CAWSVGVRETQYF
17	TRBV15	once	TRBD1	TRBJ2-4	TGTGCCACCAGCACAGACAGGGAACAATTAGCCAAAAACATTCAGTACTTC	CATSTDREQLAKNIQYF
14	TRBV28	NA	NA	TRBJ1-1	TGTGCCAGCAGTTTACCCCGGATGAACACTGAAGCTTTCTTT	CASSLPRMNTEAFF
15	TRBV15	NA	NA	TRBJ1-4	TGTGCCACCAGCAGAGGGTTGGCAACTAATGAAAAACTGTTTTTT	CATSRGLATNEKLFF
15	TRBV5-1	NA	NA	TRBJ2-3	TGCGCCAGCAGCTTGGATGCAGGGAGGACAGATACGCAGTATTTT	CASSLDAGRTDTQYF
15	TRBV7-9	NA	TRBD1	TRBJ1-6	TGTGCCAGCAGCTTAGGTTCGACAGGGAATTCACCCCTCCACTTT	CASSLGSTGNSPLHF
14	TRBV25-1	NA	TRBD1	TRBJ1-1	TGTGCCAGCAGTGGGACAGGGTGGGACACTGAAGCTTTCTTT	CASSGTGWDTEAFF